This T cell receptor beta chain originates from a study of T cell changes during pregnancy in multiple sclerosis. Profiled with immunoSEQ multiplex PCR; TCRdb holds only in-frame clones, not every one. The sample consists of around 100,000 clones, approximately 90% of them appearing once. V lost 1 base, J lost 2 bases, and 7 bases lay in between. CDR3 length: 14 amino acids. Looked up from germline, CDR1 is SNHLY and CDR2 is FYNNEI. The sample consisted of peripheral blood, taken after pregnancy. The chain carries TRBV2 and TRBJ2-3; D possibly corresponds to TRBD1 (6 bases). The clonotype was recovered from a female donor with multiple sclerosis, enrolled in a pregnancy study. CDR3: CASSEGQDTDTQYF. CDR3 DNA: TGTGCCAGCAGTGAAGGACAGGACACAGATACGCAGTATTTT.